The 25 T cell receptor beta chains given below trace back to one sample, sequenced in a study of cytotoxic CD8 clonotypes in ibrutinib-treated CLL. Profiled with immunoSEQ multiplex PCR; TCRdb holds only in-frame clones, not every one. The sample holds 300,000 to 400,000 clones, about 61% seen once. The sample consisted of PBMCs, taken after 36 months of ibrutinib treatment. The receptors here all came from a human donor with chronic lymphocytic leukemia.

Only a few counts were recorded for this clone. The V gene is TRBV18, the J gene TRBJ2-5; a weak D match, TRBD2 (6 bases). From germline, CDR1 is KGHSH and CDR2 LQKENI. This CDR3 spans 13 amino acids. Deletions cut 6 bases from V and 2 bases from J, with 10 bases between. The CDR3 DNA is TGTGCCAGCTCTGGGAGGAGGCAAGAGACCCAGTACTTC. This codes for CASSGRRQETQYF.

On this clone itself: Compared with germline, one end of the junction differs, possibly owing to a read error. The genes are TRBV7-2 and TRBJ1-1; TRBD1 might be the D (5 bases). Germline V gene sequence: CDR1 SGHTA, CDR2 FQGNSA. The CDR3 sequence is 14 residues long. The DNA for the CDR3 is TGTGCCAGCAGCGCAGCATCGTCAGGGAACCTTGAGCTCTTT. Translating gives CASSAASSGNLELF.

The J gene is TRBJ2-7, the V gene TRBV6-5, with 10 bases that match TRBD1. Germline lookup yields CDR1 MNHEY and CDR2 SVGAGI. Germline trimming cut 4 bases from V and 4 bases from J; bases unmatched to any gene: 4. CDR3 length: 14 amino acids. The CDR3 DNA reads as TGTGCCAGCAGTTTGACAGGGGGCCGGTACGAGCAGTACTTC. Its protein product is CASSLTGGRYEQYF.

The chain employs TRBV10-3 and TRBJ2-2; D is unclear. The CDR3 is 14 amino acids. Germline V gene sequence: CDR1 ENHRY, CDR2 SYGVKD. The V and J ends lost 6 bases and 0 bases respectively, with 8 bases between them. CDR3 residues: CAISRQPNTGELFF. The CDR3 DNA follows: TGTGCCATCAGCCGACAACCGAACACCGGGGAGCTGTTTTTT.

This sequence joins TRBV18 and TRBJ2-7; 13 nucleotides align to TRBD2. The CDR3 spans 14 residues. V trimming: 0 bases; J trimming: 7 bases; junction bases outside the gene matches: 0. CDR1 and CDR2 (germline): KGHSH, LQKENI. CDR3 sequence reads: CASSPPGLAGEQYF. The DNA for the CDR3 is TGTGCCAGCTCACCACCGGGACTAGCGGGAGAGCAGTACTTC.

The chain recombines TRBV5-8 with TRBJ1-1; D remains unclear. The ends were cut back, 0 bases at V and 1 base at J, with 4 bases in the middle. This CDR3 is built from 13 residues. CDR1 and CDR2 from the germline V gene are SGHTS and YDEGEE. As DNA, the CDR3 is TGTGCCAGCAGCTTGGGGGCGAACACTGAAGCTTTCTTT. This translates into CASSLGANTEAFF.

This chain links TRBV28 with TRBJ2-2; 7 bases align to TRBD2. This CDR3 region has 14 residues. With V trimmed by 4 bases and J by 3 bases, 2 bases remained unmatched. The germline V gene has CDR1 MDHEN and CDR2 SYDVKM. CDR3 nucleotides: TGTGCCAGCAGTTCCGCGGGAGACACCGGGGAGCTGTTTTTT. Its protein product is CASSSAGDTGELFF.

This chain joins TRBV18 and TRBJ2-2; 9 nucleotides agree with TRBD1. J gave up 5 bases and V 1 base, and 8 bases lay outside the gene matches. The germline CDR1 and CDR2 sequences are KGHSH and LQKENI. The CDR3 is 17 residues long. The CDR3 spells CASSPLYGGTGTGELFF. Written as DNA, the CDR3 is TGTGCCAGCTCACCACTTTATGGTGGGACAGGGACCGGGGAGCTGTTTTTT.

This clone has a single count. This sequence joins TRBV29-1 and TRBJ2-5, with D maybe TRBD1 (5 bases). With 5 bases removed from V and 5 bases from J, the gap between germline ends came to 18 bases. Germline V gene sequence: CDR1 SQVTM, CDR2 ANQGSEA. This CDR3 comprises 14 residues. In DNA, the CDR3 is TGCAGCGTTCATAGGGGTACTCCCGGTGAGACCCAGTACTTC. This encodes CSVHRGTPGETQYF.

The gene calls are TRBV7-2 and TRBJ2-3, with D perhaps TRBD1 (5 bases). The germline gives CDR1 SGHTA, CDR2 FQGNSA. CDR3 size: 15 residues. The germline V and J ends were trimmed by 5 bases and 1 base, with 13 bases remaining between them. The CDR3 reads CASSPDLRGTDTQYF. Written as DNA, the CDR3 is TGTGCCAGCAGCCCCGACCTCAGGGGCACAGATACGCAGTATTTT.

This chain uses TRBV7-8 with TRBJ1-2; D is undetermined. Germline CDR1 SGHVS, CDR2 FQNEAQ. V was shortened by 5 bases and J by 0 bases, with 10 bases between the two germline ends. This CDR3 comprises 14 residues. The CDR3 DNA sequence: TGTGCCAGCAGCCCCAGTGGACCTAACTATGGCTACACCTTC. Protein: CASSPSGPNYGYTF.

The chain employs TRBV4-1 and TRBJ1-2; a possible D gene is TRBD1 (5 bases). Germline-derived CDR1 and CDR2 are MGHRA and YSYEKL. The germline V and J ends were trimmed by 0 bases and 6 bases, with 20 bases remaining between them. This CDR3 spans 17 amino acids. The CDR3 loop is CASSQELMPWGSDGYTF. CDR3 in DNA: TGCGCCAGCAGCCAAGAATTAATGCCTTGGGGGAGCGATGGCTACACCTTC.

V usage is TRBV19 and J usage is TRBJ2-1; D may be TRBD1 (6 bases). V shed 4 bases and J shed 1 base, with 11 bases lying between them. The CDR3 has 15 amino acids. The germline V gene has CDR1 LNHDA and CDR2 SQIVND (reference sequence). The DNA of the CDR3 is TGTGCCAGTAGTAGGGGGCTAGCTTCCTACAATGAGCAGTTCTTC. It yields the protein CASSRGLASYNEQFF.

V and J are TRBV15 and TRBJ2-5; weak D call: TRBD2 (7 bases). Trimming removed 1 base from V and 1 base from J, with 19 bases in between. Germline CDR1 and CDR2: LNHNV and YYDKDF (reference sequence). The CDR3 is 18 amino acids. The CDR3 DNA follows: TGTGCCACCAGCAGAGGGGGAGGCGGGGGCTCGTCCCAAGAGACCCAGTACTTC. It specifies CATSRGGGGGSSQETQYF.

This chain joins TRBV2 and TRBJ1-2; D is ambiguous. CDR3 size: 11 residues. V was pared by 6 bases and J by 6 bases, with 8 bases between. Germline CDR1 and CDR2: SNHLY and FYNNEI. In DNA form, the CDR3 reads TGTGCCAGCAGGGGCCCGAATGGCTACACCTTC. Encoded protein: CASRGPNGYTF.

The J gene is TRBJ1-3, the V gene TRBV19; D call uncertain. V was shortened by 6 bases and J by 9 bases, with 12 bases between the two germline ends. The CDR3 length is 12 residues. The germline V gene has CDR1 LNHDA and CDR2 SQIVND (reference sequence). The CDR3: CASSPLEGTIYF. As DNA, the CDR3 is TGTGCCAGTAGCCCACTTGAGGGCACCATATATTTT.

A few counts support this clone. This chain joins TRBV7-3 and TRBJ2-3; 8 bases map to TRBD2. V lost 3 bases, J lost 1 base, and 0 bases stayed unmatched. The CDR3 spans 14 residues. Germline V CDR1 and CDR2: SGHTA, FQGTGA. The CDR3 DNA reads as TGTGCCAGCAGCTTTAGCGGGGGCACAGATACGCAGTATTTT. Its translation: CASSFSGGTDTQYF.

About this clone itself: Since the CDR3 does not end with the conserved phenylalanine or tryptophan, this likely comes from a read error. The DNA is omitted, as the CDR3 cannot be located on it reliably, and the CDR3 follows TCRdb's listing. J is TRBJ1-2 and V is TRBV7-9; TRBD1 reflects the table's D call only, with no check against the DNA. The V gene's germline CDR1 is SEHNR and CDR2 FQNEAQ (reference sequence). Termini included, the CDR3 measures 13 amino acids. Here the CDR3 reads CASSRSTGIFSAL.

J is TRBJ2-3 and V is TRBV18; TRBD1 matches 8 bases. This CDR3 is built from 16 residues. After removal of 4 bases from V and 4 bases from J, the junction contained 10 bases not matched to a gene. Germline CDR1 KGHSH, CDR2 LQKENI. The CDR3 nucleotides read TGTGCCAGCTCACTAAGGGGACAGGTTCGGTCAGATACGCAGTATTTT. Its translation is CASSLRGQVRSDTQYF. The full variable domain, completed using reference TRBV18 and TRBJ2-3, is NAGVMQNPRHLVRRRGQEARLRCSPMKGHSHVYWYRQLPEEGLKFMVYLQKENIIDESGMPKERFSAEFPKEGPSILRIQQVVRGDSAAYFCASSLRGQVRSDTQYFGPGTRLTVL.

The chain uses TRBV5-1 and TRBJ2-3; 7 bases align to TRBD1. Germline CDR1 is SGHRS and CDR2 is YFSETQ. Unmatched junction bases numbered 9, after V lost 2 bases and J lost 3 bases. CDR3 length equals 16 residues. The CDR3 loop is CASSLGNRGTTDTQYF. The CDR3 DNA sequence: TGCGCCAGCAGCTTAGGAAACAGGGGTACGACAGATACGCAGTATTTT.

The V and J genes are TRBV5-1 and TRBJ1-1, with no clear D. V gave up 0 bases and J gave up 10 bases, with 19 bases separating them. The germline gives CDR1 SGHRS, CDR2 YFSETQ. The CDR3 is 15 residues long. CDR3 DNA sequence: TGCGCCAGCAGCTTGGAGGCTTCAATACTTGGGAGAGCTTTCTTT. It translates to CASSLEASILGRAFF.

V usage is TRBV27 and J usage is TRBJ1-3; TRBD1 matches 10 bases. CDR1 and CDR2 (germline): MNHEY, SMNVEV (reference sequence). The CDR3 length is 15 residues. V dropped 8 bases and J dropped 11; count of bases not matched to a gene: 15. CDR3 sequence reads: CASALSGTGVSAIYF. In DNA form, the CDR3 reads TGTGCCAGCGCCCTTTCCGGGACAGGGGTTAGCGCCATATATTTT.

The chain uses TRBV5-5 and TRBJ2-3, with 13 bases aligning to TRBD2. Germline V lookup: CDR1 SGHKS, CDR2 YYEKEE (reference sequence). The CDR3 length is 16 residues. V shed 2 bases, J shed 6 bases, and the junction held 6 bases outside the gene matches. DNA for the CDR3: TGTGCCAGCAGCTTACTCCGGACTAGCGGGAGTGATACGCAGTATTTT. Translation gives CASSLLRTSGSDTQYF.

This clone was recorded only once. This chain connects TRBV28 to TRBJ2-7; D possibly corresponds to TRBD2 (5 bases). Looked up from germline, CDR1 is MDHEN and CDR2 is SYDVKM. Trimming pared 3 bases from V and 0 bases from J, leaving 15 bases between. The CDR3 spans 16 residues. Here the CDR3 DNA reads TGTGCCAGCAGTTTGCAGCGGAGCCCCCTCTCCTACGAGCAGTACTTC. Its protein product is CASSLQRSPLSYEQYF.

This clone was counted only a few times. V is TRBV6-6 and J is TRBJ1-1; no definite D call. The ends were cut back, 0 bases at V and 5 bases at J, with 13 bases in the middle. The germline V gene encodes CDR1 MNHNY and CDR2 SVGAGI (reference sequence). The length of the CDR3 is 15 residues. The CDR3 loop reads CASSYSTRGRTEAFF. The DNA of the CDR3 is TGTGCCAGCAGTTACTCGACCCGAGGGAGAACTGAAGCTTTCTTT.